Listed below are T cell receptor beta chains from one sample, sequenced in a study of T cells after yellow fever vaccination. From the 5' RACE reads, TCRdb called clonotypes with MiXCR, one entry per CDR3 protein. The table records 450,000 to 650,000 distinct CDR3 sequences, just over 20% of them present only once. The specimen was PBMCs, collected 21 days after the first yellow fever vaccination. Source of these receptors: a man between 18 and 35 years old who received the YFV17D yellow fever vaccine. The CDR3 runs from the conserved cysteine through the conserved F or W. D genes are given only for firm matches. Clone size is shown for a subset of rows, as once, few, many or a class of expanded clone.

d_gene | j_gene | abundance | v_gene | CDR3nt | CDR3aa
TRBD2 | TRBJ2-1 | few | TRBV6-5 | TGTGCCAGCAGTTATACCCCAGCGGGGACCGACAATGAGCAGTTCTTC | CASSYTPAGTDNEQFF
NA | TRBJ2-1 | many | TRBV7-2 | TGTGCCAGCAGCAGAGCCGGAAGCTCCTACAATGAGCAGTTCTTC | CASSRAGSSYNEQFF
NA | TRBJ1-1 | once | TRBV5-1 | TGCGCCAGCAGAAAGGCTGTGAACACTGAAGCTTTCTTT | CASRKAVNTEAFF
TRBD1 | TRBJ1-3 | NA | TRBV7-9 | TGTGCCAGCAGCCCAGGGACAGGGGCGTATGGAAACACCATATATTTT | CASSPGTGAYGNTIYF
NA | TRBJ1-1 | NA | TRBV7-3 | TGTGCCAGCTCGGGACACTACACTGAAGCTTTCTTT | CASSGHYTEAFF
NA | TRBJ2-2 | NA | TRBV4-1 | TGCGCCAGCAGCCAAGATCTTGGCACCCGGGGAACCTGGGAGCTGTTTTTT | CASSQDLGTRGTWELFF
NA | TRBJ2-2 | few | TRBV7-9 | TGTGCCAGCAGCGGTGCCGGGTCTCCCACCGGGGAGCTGTTTTTT | CASSGAGSPTGELFF
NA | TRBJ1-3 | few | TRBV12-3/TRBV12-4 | TGTGCCAGCCACCCGGGCAGGGTGTTATCTGGAAACACCATATATTTT | CASHPGRVLSGNTIYF
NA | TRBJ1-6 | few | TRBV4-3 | TGCGCCAGCAGCCAAGAAGGACGGACCAATTCACCCCTCCACTTT | CASSQEGRTNSPLHF
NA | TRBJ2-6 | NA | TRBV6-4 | TGTGCCAGCTCCCCGGGAGGGGCCAACGTCCTGACTTTC | CASSPGGANVLTF
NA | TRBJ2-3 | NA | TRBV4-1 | TGCGCCAGCAGCACCCGCGGGGGCACAGATACGCAGTATTTT | CASSTRGGTDTQYF
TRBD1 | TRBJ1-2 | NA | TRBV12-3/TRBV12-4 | TGTGCCAGCAGTGACAGGGTTGGCTATGGCTACACCTTC | CASSDRVGYGYTF
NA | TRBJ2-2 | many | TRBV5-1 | TGCGCCAGCAGCCCGGACCAAAACACCGGGGAGCTGTTTTTT | CASSPDQNTGELFF
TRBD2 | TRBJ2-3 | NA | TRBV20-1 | TGCAGTGCAGAGACTAGCGGGAGAGATACGCAGTATTTT | CSAETSGRDTQYF
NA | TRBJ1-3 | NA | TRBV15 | TGTGCCACCAGCAGAGATCCCGGACAGCTCTCTGGAAACACCATATATTTT | CATSRDPGQLSGNTIYF
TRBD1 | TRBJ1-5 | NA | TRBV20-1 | TGCAGTGCTAGAGCAGGGACAGGGAGTCAGCCCCAGCATTTT | CSARAGTGSQPQHF
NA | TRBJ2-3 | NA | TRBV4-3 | TGCGCCAGCAGCCAAAGCTCGGGGTGGCCTAACACAGATACGCAGTATTTT | CASSQSSGWPNTDTQYF